This TCR beta chain derives from a study of TIL therapy for anti-PD-1-resistant metastatic lung cancer. Stated time point: pre-treatment sample, taken before nivolumab and TIL therapy. This CDR3 has 17 amino acids. This was the immunoSEQ v3 assay. TCRdb keeps only in-frame clones here, not all; method: immunoSEQ multiplex PCR. The table includes more than 12,000 clones, around 86% detected once. The V call is TRBV12-1, the J call TRBJ2-1; TRBD2, as called in the table, went unchecked against the DNA. TRBV12-1 is a recognized pseudogene. The TCR originated in a person between 25 and 79 years old with non-small cell lung cancer. Sequenced material: blood, taken at baseline. DNA for the CDR3: TGTGCCAGCAGCTCATCGACTAGCGGGAGGCCTTACAATGAGCAGTTCTTC. Translating gives CASSSSTSGRPYNEQFF.